The 23 T cell receptor beta chains below come from one sample, sequenced in a study of blood T cell repertoires in COVID-19. Profiled with immunoSEQ multiplex PCR; TCRdb holds only in-frame clones, not every one. The repertoire holds roughly 93,000 clones, approximately 90% seen once, with under 10% in the top ten. Source material: peripheral blood. Receptors originate from a man aged 45-65 years with acute or convalescent COVID-19.

The chain carries TRBV5-1 and TRBJ2-5, with D perhaps matching TRBD2 (6 bases). V was pared by 2 bases and J by 1 base, with 15 bases between. This CDR3 comprises 16 residues. Germline lookup yields CDR1 SGHRS and CDR2 YFSETQ. CDR3 sequence (DNA): TGCGCCAGCAGCTTCGGGACTGGGGGATTCCAAGAGACCCAGTACTTC. Protein sequence: CASSFGTGGFQETQYF.

The chain's CDR3 is CASSLARSAGELFF. CDR3 nucleotides: TGTGCCAGCAGCTTAGCCCGCTCGGCCGGGGAGCTGTTTTTT. The chain is built from TRBV11-3 and TRBJ2-2; no reliable D call. CDR1 and CDR2 (germline): SGHNT, YENEEA. Trimming shortened V by 1 base and J by 6 bases, and 9 bases separated the two germline ends. This CDR3 has 14 residues.

This chain links TRBV24-1 with TRBJ1-2; 10 nucleotides match TRBD1. The CDR3 spans 17 residues. V shed 3 bases and J 10 bases; nucleotides not matched to a gene: 16. CDR1 KGHDR and CDR2 SFDVKD come from the germline V gene. The CDR3 spells CATSDGPMGQGKEVYTF. The CDR3 bases are TGTGCCACCAGTGATGGTCCTATGGGACAGGGGAAAGAAGTCTACACCTTC.

The chain carries TRBV7-8 and TRBJ1-1; no definite D call. Per germline, CDR1 SGHVS and CDR2 FQNEAQ. Trimming took off 4 bases at V and 3 bases at J, with 9 bases between the two ends. This CDR3 has 13 residues. CDR3 nucleotide sequence: TGTGCCAGCAGCTATGGCAGGTACACTGAAGCTTTCTTT. It encodes CASSYGRYTEAFF.

This chain joins TRBV6-2 or TRBV6-3 and TRBJ1-1, with 7 positions matching TRBD1. J was trimmed by 9 bases and V by 2 bases; bases with no gene match: 3. Germline-derived CDR1 and CDR2 are MNHEY and SVGEGT. This CDR3 spans 12 amino acids. The CDR3 here is CASSYRTGKAFF. The CDR3 DNA reads TGTGCCAGCAGTTACAGGACAGGCAAAGCTTTCTTT.

V and J are TRBV6-5 and TRBJ2-1, with D possibly TRBD1 on 6 matching bases. The CDR3 sequence is 15 residues long. Trimming pared 5 bases from V and 3 bases from J, leaving 14 bases between. Per germline, CDR1 MNHEY and CDR2 SVGAGI. DNA for the CDR3: TGTGCCAGCAGTAAAAACGACAGGTTCTACAATGAGCAGTTCTTC. Amino acid sequence: CASSKNDRFYNEQFF.

The chain combines TRBV29-1 with TRBJ2-1; D perhaps matches TRBD2 (7 bases). CDR1 SQVTM and CDR2 ANQGSEA come from the germline V gene. V was pared by 8 bases and J by 1 base, with 18 bases between. The CDR3 length is 15 residues. In DNA form, the CDR3 reads TGCAGCTCGGAGCTCGGGGGGCCATCCTACAATGAGCAGTTCTTC. Residues: CSSELGGPSYNEQFF.

The chain couples TRBV27 to TRBJ2-7, with 11 bases that match TRBD2. The germline gives CDR1 MNHEY, CDR2 SMNVEV (reference sequence). The CDR3 extends over 15 amino acids. V shed 11 bases, J shed 7 bases, and the junction held 16 bases outside the gene matches. The DNA for the CDR3 is TGTGCCGGACCCCCAATAGCGGGGGGGCCGAAAGAGCAGTACTTC. This sequence encodes CAGPPIAGGPKEQYF.

This clone has only a few counts. The CDR3 loop is CASTRPGQYGYTF. The CDR3 coding sequence is TGTGCCAGCACTCGACCGGGACAATATGGCTACACCTTC. The rearrangement joins TRBV6-5 to TRBJ1-2, with D maybe TRBD1 (6 bases). Per germline, CDR1 MNHEY and CDR2 SVGAGI. The CDR3 is 13 residues long. V was cut by 7 bases and J by 5 bases, with 14 bases left in between.

The V gene is TRBV5-4, the J gene TRBJ1-1; TRBD1 agrees at 10 bases. With 10 bases clipped from V and 6 bases from J, the junction kept 12 bases outside the gene matches. Germline-derived CDR1 and CDR2 are SGHNT and YYREEE (reference sequence). The CDR3 is made up of 14 amino acids. CDR3 sequence reads: CAHQSRQGAPEAFF. In DNA form, the CDR3 reads TGTGCCCATCAAAGCCGACAGGGGGCCCCTGAAGCTTTCTTT.

The rearrangement links TRBV30 to TRBJ2-7, with TRBD1 as a possible D gene (6 bases). Germline V lookup: CDR1 GTSNPN, CDR2 SVGIG (reference sequence). The CDR3 runs to 13 residues. Trimming took off 2 bases at V and 7 bases at J, with 15 bases between the two ends. Written as DNA, the CDR3 is TGTGCCTGGAGTAACCTACCCGGACAGGAGCAGTACTTC. Amino acid sequence: CAWSNLPGQEQYF.

The chain joins TRBV7-3 to TRBJ1-4, with D unresolved. CDR3 length: 15 residues. Deletions cut 6 bases from V and 0 bases from J, with 11 bases between. Germline loops: CDR1 SGHTA, CDR2 FQGTGA. CDR3 sequence (DNA): TGTGCCAGCAGGACCGAGGTTGCAACTAATGAAAAACTGTTTTTT. It encodes CASRTEVATNEKLFF.

V usage is TRBV9 and J usage is TRBJ2-5, with D unclear. Trimming removed 0 bases from V and 10 bases from J, with 10 bases in between. This CDR3 has 12 residues. CDR1 and CDR2 from the germline V gene are SGDLS and YYNGEE. In DNA, the CDR3 is TGTGCCAGCAGCGTAGTACTTACCTTCCAGTACTTC. Protein: CASSVVLTFQYF. The entire variable domain, with the rest obtained from reference TRBV9 and TRBJ2-5, is as follows: DSGVTQTPKHLITATGQRVTLRCSPRSGDLSVYWYQQSLDQGLQFLIQYYNGEERAKGNILERFSAQQFPDLHSELNLSSLELGDSALYFCASSVVLTFQYFGPGTRLLVL.

The chain combines TRBV7-2 with TRBJ2-5; TRBD1 agrees at 9 bases. CDR3 length equals 15 residues. The germline V gene encodes CDR1 SGHTA and CDR2 FQGNSA. J was trimmed by 4 bases and V by 4 bases; bases with no gene match: 7. The CDR3: CASSSQQGASETQYF. The CDR3 nucleotides are TGTGCCAGCAGCTCCCAACAGGGGGCGTCAGAGACCCAGTACTTC.

The rearrangement uses TRBV3-1 (or the pseudogene TRBV3-2) and TRBJ1-1; TRBD1 matches 11 bases. J lost 4 bases, V lost 1 base, and 8 bases had no gene match. The CDR3 loop spans 17 amino acids. In germline, CDR1 is LGHDT, CDR2 YNNKEL (reference sequence). The CDR3 coding sequence is TGTGCCAGCAGCCAAGGCGGTCCCGGGACAGGGGGCACTGAAGCTTTCTTT. It specifies CASSQGGPGTGGTEAFF.

The chain has TRBV5-1 and TRBJ2-5; 9 positions match TRBD2. Germline CDR1 reads SGHRS; CDR2 reads YFSETQ. Unmatched junction bases numbered 6, after V lost 5 bases and J lost 4 bases. The CDR3 spans 14 residues. The DNA of the CDR3 is TGCGCCAGCAGAGGCGGGGGGGCAGGAGAGACCCAGTACTTC. Its protein is CASRGGGAGETQYF.

The chain links TRBV6-5 to TRBJ1-1, with TRBD1 as a possible D gene (5 bases). The ends were cut back, 8 bases at V and 7 bases at J, with 14 bases in the middle. This CDR3 contains 12 residues. Germline V lookup: CDR1 MNHEY, CDR2 SVGAGI. The CDR3, as DNA: TGTGCCAGCGTCCGGCAGGGAAATGAAGCTTTCTTT. It codes for CASVRQGNEAFF.

The chain combines TRBV28 with TRBJ1-1, with D maybe TRBD1 (6 bases). Trimming left V 5 bases short and J 10 bases short, with 23 bases between. This CDR3 has 15 amino acids. The germline V gene encodes CDR1 MDHEN and CDR2 SYDVKM. The CDR3 DNA is TGTGCCAGCAGTAAGGTGGGACAACACTGGGAGGGAGCTTTCTTT. It translates to CASSKVGQHWEGAFF.

This clone is classed as medium-sized. J is TRBJ2-7 and V is TRBV2, with D possibly matching TRBD1 (6 bases). Per the germline V gene, CDR1 is SNHLY and CDR2 is FYNNEI. The CDR3 has 15 residues. Trimming pared 8 bases from V and 4 bases from J, leaving 21 bases between. CDR3 residues: CASGYRDTSTYEQYF. The CDR3 region has the DNA TGTGCCAGCGGCTACCGGGACACGTCTACATACGAGCAGTACTTC.

This sequence joins TRBV5-1 and TRBJ2-7; a possible D gene is TRBD2 (5 bases). Trimming removed 0 bases at V and 4 bases at J, with 11 bases between. This CDR3 comprises 14 residues. The V gene's germline CDR1 is SGHRS and CDR2 YFSETQ. CDR3 protein: CASSLAPPGYEQYF. The CDR3 DNA reads TGCGCCAGCAGCTTGGCTCCCCCGGGATACGAGCAGTACTTC. Together with reference TRBV5-1 and TRBJ2-7, the CDR3 gives the full variable domain: KAGVTQTPRYLIKTRGQQVTLSCSPISGHRSVSWYQQTPGQGLQFLFEYFSETQRNKGNFPGRFSGRQFSNSRSEMNVSTLELGDSALYLCASSLAPPGYEQYFGPGTRLTVT.

The CDR3 bases are TGTGCCAGCAGCGGACGGGGGGGCCCGGGTTCTGGGGCCAACGTCCTGACTTTC. It translates to CASSGRGGPGSGANVLTF. This chain connects TRBV7-2 to TRBJ2-6; 8 bases map to TRBD2. The CDR3 runs to 18 residues. With 5 bases clipped from V and 1 base from J, the junction kept 10 bases outside the gene matches. Germline loops: CDR1 SGHTA, CDR2 FQGNSA.

The J gene is TRBJ1-1, the V gene TRBV7-2; possible D gene TRBD1, 6 bases. Looked up from germline, CDR1 is SGHTA and CDR2 is FQGNSA. This CDR3 is 14 amino acids long. V lost 8 bases to trimming and J lost 0 bases, with 13 bases between them. DNA for the CDR3: TGTGCCAGCGCCCTGGGGACACTGAACACTGAAGCTTTCTTT. It is translated as CASALGTLNTEAFF.

The chain carries TRBV7-9 and TRBJ1-5; tentative D call: TRBD1 (6 bases). V lost 4 bases and J lost 4, with 17 bases in between. Germline V CDR1 and CDR2: SEHNR, FQNEAQ (reference sequence). There are 16 residues in the CDR3. The CDR3 DNA reads as TGTGCCAGCAGCTCTGGGGGCTTGGGGCCTAATCAGCCCCAGCATTTT. Protein sequence: CASSSGGLGPNQPQHF.